The sequence of this TCR beta chain was determined in a study of immune evolution from preneoplasia to lung adenocarcinoma. At the level of the study: HLA loss of heterozygosity: less than 9% AIS, roughly 15% MIA, more than 25% ADC, none AAH.

In the case of this clone: Its target is not known.

This CDR3 comprises 15 residues. The trim removed 5 bases at V and 0 bases at J, leaving 4 bases unmatched. CDR1 and CDR2 (germline): SGHRS, YFSETQ. Method: immunoSEQ multiplex PCR; TCRdb's copy keeps in-frame clones and lacks some. Seen here are around 7,000 clones, 70% to 85% observed once, and the top ten hold over 6.5%. Premalignant or tumor cells were enriched by macro-dissection after pathologic assessment. Study-wide points: Compared with EGFR-mutant or double wild-type lesions, KRAS-mutant nodules were more clonal.

J is TRBJ2-3 and V is TRBV5-1, with 9 bases identical to TRBD1. This sequence was found in an older donor with lung adenocarcinoma. Some clones in this sample may be carry-over from other donors' samples. Sequencing was carried out using FFPE atypical adenomatous hyperplasia tissue from the lung. Subset specified: atypical adenomatous hyperplasia (AAH), lung preneoplasia. The CDR3 DNA follows: TGCGCCAGCAGAATACAGGGGGCTAGCACAGATACGCAGTATTTT. It is translated as CASRIQGASTDTQYF.